A single sample gave rise to the 30 T cell receptor beta chains below, sequenced in a study of CD8+CD57+ T cells in acquired aplastic anemia. It was genomic DNA that served as the template for profiling TCR beta VDJ and CDR3. MiXCR was run by TCRdb on the reads, yielding one entry per CDR3 protein. The sample contains roughly 300,000 distinct CDR3 sequences, 50% to 70% of which appear only once. Sample: sorted CD4+, CD8+, or CD8+CD57+ T cells (not recorded which) from PBMCs. These TCRs come from a human donor with severe aplastic anemia or a healthy control (not recorded which).

In its sample, this clonotype was seen once. The CDR3 is CASSLRLFYEQYF. The CDR3, as DNA: TGTGCCAGTAGCCTCAGACTGTTCTACGAGCAGTACTTC. The chain recombines TRBV19 with TRBJ2-7; D is unresolved. The CDR3 is 13 amino acids. Trimming cost V 6 bases and J 3 bases, with 12 bases left between them. From germline, CDR1 is LNHDA and CDR2 SQIVND (reference sequence).

In this sample, this clonotype turned up many times. The chain links TRBV4-2 to TRBJ2-7; D unclear. Trimming cost V 4 bases and J 0 bases, with 13 bases left between them. The CDR3 contains 15 residues. CDR1 is LGHNA, CDR2 YNFKEQ, per germline. CDR3 in DNA: TGTGCCAGCAGCCGTCGGACGGAGAGCTCCTACGAGCAGTACTTC. Amino acid sequence: CASSRRTESSYEQYF.

The chain uses TRBV7-9 and TRBJ2-7, with 7 bases matching TRBD2. Germline CDR1 and CDR2: SEHNR and FQNEAQ (reference sequence). With 6 bases clipped from V and 3 bases from J, the junction kept 14 bases outside the gene matches. CDR3 size: 16 residues. DNA of the CDR3: TGTGCCAGCAGTACGTTTGGGGGGGTTCGAAGCTACGAGCAGTACTTC. Its translation is CASSTFGGVRSYEQYF.

The chain links TRBV5-1 to TRBJ2-7, with D maybe TRBD1 (5 bases). The ends were cut back, 9 bases at V and 4 bases at J, with 17 bases in the middle. Germline loops: CDR1 SGHRS, CDR2 YFSETQ. The CDR3 covers 13 residues. CDR3 protein: CATSQDASYEQYF. CDR3 bases: TGCGCCACCTCACAGGACGCTTCTTACGAGCAGTACTTC.

The chain links TRBV7-8 to TRBJ1-6; 11 nucleotides match TRBD1. Trimming took 3 bases from V and 9 from J; bases not matched to a gene: 7. CDR3 size: 16 residues. The germline V gene encodes CDR1 SGHVS and CDR2 FQNEAQ. The CDR3, as DNA: TGTGCCAGCAGCTTTACCGCCGGGACAGGGGGTTCACCCCTCCACTTT. Translation: CASSFTAGTGGSPLHF.

J is TRBJ1-1 and V is TRBV6-5; D is unclear. CDR1 MNHEY and CDR2 SVGAGI come from the germline V gene. V was clipped by 6 bases and J by 10 bases, with 12 bases between them. The CDR3 totals 11 residues. The CDR3 is CASSPGVGAFF. DNA for the CDR3: TGTGCCAGCAGCCCCGGGGTAGGAGCTTTCTTT.

This rearrangement joins TRBV24-1 to TRBJ2-3; D is possibly TRBD2 (6 bases). V lost 7 bases and J 0 bases, leaving 13 bases between the germline ends. The CDR3 totals 15 residues. The germline gives CDR1 KGHDR, CDR2 SFDVKD. CDR3 protein: CATRSSGSSTDTQYF. The CDR3 DNA reads as TGTGCCACCAGGAGCAGCGGGTCCAGCACAGATACGCAGTATTTT.

J is TRBJ1-2 and V is TRBV20-1; D is unresolved. Deletions cut 6 bases from V and 5 bases from J, with 10 bases between. Germline V gene sequence: CDR1 DFQATT, CDR2 SNEGSKA (reference sequence). CDR3 size: 11 residues. CDR3 region: CSASGLYGYTF. The CDR3 bases are TGCAGTGCCAGCGGACTGTATGGCTACACCTTC.

The chain employs TRBV20-1 and TRBJ2-3; D assignment may be TRBD1 or TRBD2 (5 bases each). Germline lookup yields CDR1 DFQATT and CDR2 SNEGSKA (reference sequence). The CDR3 contains 15 residues. V was cut by 1 base and J by 2 bases, with 13 bases left in between. CDR3 DNA sequence: TGCAGTGCTAGAGTTGTGGGGGACCCCACAGATACGCAGTATTTT. Translation: CSARVVGDPTDTQYF.

This clonotype has a count of ten or more. The chain is built from TRBV12-3 or TRBV12-4 and TRBJ2-5; 10 bases fit TRBD2. The junction had 9 bases not matched to a gene; V was cut back by 6 bases and J by 5 bases. The length of the CDR3 is 15 residues. The CDR3: CASSRSGGAGETQYF. DNA of the CDR3: TGTGCCAGCAGCAGAAGCGGGGGGGCCGGGGAGACCCAGTACTTC.

This chain connects TRBV19 to TRBJ2-5; maybe TRBD1 (5 bases). CDR1 and CDR2 (germline): LNHDA, SQIVND (reference sequence). V was pared by 7 bases and J by 5 bases, with 14 bases between. CDR3 length: 13 residues. This CDR3 is CASKGQGWETQYF. For the CDR3, the DNA is TGTGCCAGTAAGGGTCAGGGTTGGGAGACCCAGTACTTC.

The sample holds many counts of this clonotype. V gene TRBV15 combines with J gene TRBJ2-3; D tentatively fits TRBD1 or TRBD2 (5 bases each). In germline, CDR1 is LNHNV, CDR2 YYDKDF (reference sequence). This CDR3 contains 17 residues. V lost 4 bases, J lost 4 bases, and 21 bases lay in between. In DNA, the CDR3 is TGTGCCACCAGCACCGGAACGGACTTCACAGGTCCAGATACGCAGTATTTT. Amino acid sequence: CATSTGTDFTGPDTQYF.

The chain uses TRBV5-1 and TRBJ1-2; D unresolved. The germline V and J ends were trimmed by 4 bases and 0 bases, with 7 bases remaining between them. The length of the CDR3 is 13 residues. The germline gives CDR1 SGHRS, CDR2 YFSETQ. For the CDR3, the DNA is TGCGCCAGCAGCGAGGGAACTAACTATGGCTACACCTTC. Amino acid sequence: CASSEGTNYGYTF.

This chain joins TRBV20-1 and TRBJ2-3, with 8 nucleotides matching TRBD2. The CDR3 is 13 residues long. Germline V gene data show CDR1 as DFQATT and CDR2 as SNEGSKA (reference sequence). The V gene end was trimmed by 1 base and the J gene end by 12 bases; junction bases not matched to a gene: 9. CDR3 in DNA: TGCAGTGCTAGAGTCCCGGGACTAGAGGCCCAGTATTTT. Translation: CSARVPGLEAQYF.

DNA for the CDR3: TGTGCCACCAGTGACCCGGACTATGGCTACACCTTC. Its translation: CATSDPDYGYTF. This chain connects TRBV24-1 to TRBJ1-2; D gene ambiguous. Germline CDR1 is KGHDR and CDR2 is SFDVKD. The CDR3 loop spans 12 amino acids. The V end was cut by 4 bases, the J end by 3 bases, with 5 bases between.

This clonotype has ten or more counts. The chain has TRBV9 and TRBJ2-5; TRBD2 matches 10 bases. CDR1 is SGDLS and CDR2 is YYNGEE in the germline V gene. The CDR3 totals 16 residues. Trimming removed 0 bases from V and 0 bases from J; junction bases left unmatched: 2. CDR3 coding DNA: TGTGCCAGCAGCGTAGATAGCGGGGGGTACCAAGAGACCCAGTACTTC. Translated: CASSVDSGGYQETQYF. Filled out from reference TRBV9 and TRBJ2-5, the complete variable domain reads DSGVTQTPKHLITATGQRVTLRCSPRSGDLSVYWYQQSLDQGLQFLIQYYNGEERAKGNILERFSAQQFPDLHSELNLSSLELGDSALYFCASSVDSGGYQETQYFGPGTRLLVL.

The count of this clonotype is one. The chain joins TRBV10-3 to TRBJ1-4, with D possibly matching TRBD1 (5 bases). The germline CDR1 and CDR2 sequences are ENHRY and SYGVKD. Trimming removed 4 bases at V and 5 bases at J, with 17 bases between. The CDR3 totals 16 residues. The CDR3 protein is CAISVGTSGYNEKLFF. DNA of the CDR3: TGTGCCATCAGTGTAGGGACTAGCGGCTACAATGAAAAACTGTTTTTT.

This clonotype was seen a few times. The chain uses TRBV7-6 and TRBJ2-7; D is ambiguous. Trimming took 3 bases from V and 0 from J, leaving 9 bases between them. The CDR3 extends over 14 amino acids. Germline loops: CDR1 SGHVS, CDR2 FNYEAQ. CDR3 DNA: TGTGCCAGCAGCTTTTCATCCTTCTCCTACGAGCAGTACTTC. Translated: CASSFSSFSYEQYF.

The rearrangement joins TRBV20-1 to TRBJ2-5, with 8 positions matching TRBD1. The ends lost 4 bases at V and 4 bases at J; junction bases unmatched: 2. The CDR3 sequence is 12 residues long. The germline gives CDR1 DFQATT, CDR2 SNEGSKA (reference sequence). The CDR3 DNA reads as TGCAGTGCTACAGGACAGGGAGAGACCCAGTACTTC. As protein: CSATGQGETQYF.

This clonotype appeared many times. This chain connects TRBV9 to TRBJ1-1; D is ambiguous. Germline loops: CDR1 SGDLS, CDR2 YYNGEE. The length of the CDR3 is 14 residues. The V end was cut by 0 bases, the J end by 4 bases, with 10 bases between. The CDR3 bases are TGTGCCAGCAGCGTAGACATGGAGCCCACTGAAGCTTTCTTT. Translated: CASSVDMEPTEAFF.

The V call is TRBV20-1, the J call TRBJ2-5, with 7 nucleotides matching TRBD1. Losses at the gene ends were 3 bases for V and 9 bases for J; bases not matched to a gene: 10. The CDR3 has 13 residues. Per the germline V gene, CDR1 is DFQATT and CDR2 is SNEGSKA (reference sequence). The chain's CDR3 is CSARQGGDQPQYF. The CDR3 bases are TGCAGTGCTAGGCAAGGGGGCGATCAGCCCCAGTACTTC.

J is TRBJ2-2 and V is TRBV7-9; a weak D match, TRBD1 (5 bases). The CDR3 totals 16 residues. Trimming pared 4 bases from V and 5 bases from J, leaving 17 bases between. CDR1 and CDR2 from the germline V gene are SEHNR and FQNEAQ (reference sequence). The DNA for the CDR3 is TGTGCCAGCAGCTCGACCTCGACAGATTCGACCGGGGAGCTGTTTTTT. Its protein is CASSSTSTDSTGELFF. The variable domain in full, completed from reference TRBV7-9 and TRBJ2-2, reads DTGVSQNPRHKITKRGQNVTFRCDPISEHNRLYWYRQTLGQGPEFLTYFQNEAQLEKSRLLSDRFSAERPKGSFSTLEIQRTEQGDSAMYLCASSSTSTDSTGELFFGEGSRLTVL.

The chain employs TRBV20-1 and TRBJ1-2; TRBD1 matches 9 bases. The CDR3 is 15 amino acids. Germline CDR1 reads DFQATT; CDR2 reads SNEGSKA (reference sequence). The V segment lost 4 bases and the J segment 4 bases; nucleotides outside the gene matches: 10. CDR3 residues: CSANALQGAAYGYTF. CDR3 coding DNA: TGCAGTGCTAACGCTCTACAGGGGGCTGCCTATGGCTACACCTTC.

The chain recombines TRBV7-9 with TRBJ2-1; 8 positions agree with TRBD2. The length of the CDR3 is 13 residues. The V gene's germline CDR1 is SEHNR and CDR2 FQNEAQ (reference sequence). The trim removed 1 base at V and 11 bases at J, leaving 4 bases unmatched. The CDR3, as DNA: TGTGCCAGCAGCTTAGAGCCTAGCGGGCAGCAGTTCTTC. It specifies CASSLEPSGQQFF.

The chain joins TRBV7-2 to TRBJ2-1, with 11 bases matching TRBD2. V gave up 1 base and J gave up 0 bases; unmatched junction bases: 8. The CDR3 has 19 residues. Per the germline V gene, CDR1 is SGHTA and CDR2 is FQGNSA. The CDR3 loop reads CASSLGLAGGPSSYNEQFF. CDR3 coding DNA: TGTGCCAGCAGCTTAGGGCTAGCGGGGGGACCGAGCTCCTACAATGAGCAGTTCTTC.

This chain connects TRBV7-9 to TRBJ2-3, with 7 bases aligning to TRBD1. The CDR3 has 12 amino acids. Looked up from germline, CDR1 is SEHNR and CDR2 is FQNEAQ (reference sequence). The CDR3 nucleotides are TGTGCAGCACAGGGGCTTGCCGATACGCAGTATTTT. Translation: CAAQGLADTQYF.

This clonotype was seen many times. V and J are TRBV5-6 and TRBJ1-1; D is unclear. Germline-derived CDR1 and CDR2 are SGHDT and YYEEEE. V lost 1 base and J 4 bases, leaving 14 bases between the germline ends. CDR3 length: 15 amino acids. This CDR3 reads CASSLLREAGTEAFF. The CDR3 region has the DNA TGTGCCAGCAGCTTGTTGAGGGAAGCCGGCACTGAAGCTTTCTTT.

This clonotype has a count of ten or more. This chain links TRBV6-4 with TRBJ2-1, with 10 bases fitting TRBD1. CDR1 and CDR2 (germline): MRHNA, SNTAGT. Trimming took 5 bases from V and 8 from J; bases not matched to a gene: 12. The CDR3 extends over 16 amino acids. The CDR3 coding sequence is TGTGCCAGCAGTCCCGGAGCGGACAGGGGGATACATGAGCAGTTCTTC. Its protein is CASSPGADRGIHEQFF.

This clonotype was observed many times. J is TRBJ1-3 and V is TRBV15; D might be TRBD1 (6 bases). This CDR3 comprises 15 residues. Trimming pared 5 bases from V and 1 base from J, leaving 12 bases between. Germline values: CDR1 LNHNV, CDR2 YYDKDF (reference sequence). CDR3 in amino acids: CATSVGTGSGNTIYF. In DNA, the CDR3 is TGTGCCACCAGCGTTGGAACAGGGTCTGGAAACACCATATATTTT.

V is TRBV7-6 and J is TRBJ2-3, with 7 bases that match TRBD2. J was trimmed by 4 bases and V by 5 bases; bases with no gene match: 12. CDR3 size: 16 residues. Germline V gene data show CDR1 as SGHVS and CDR2 as FNYEAQ. CDR3 sequence: CASSQLGRAGADTQYF. The CDR3, as DNA: TGTGCCAGCAGCCAACTGGGGAGGGCCGGGGCAGATACGCAGTATTTT. Together with reference TRBV7-6 and TRBJ2-3, the CDR3 gives the full variable domain: GAGVSQSPRYKVTKRGQDVALRCDPISGHVSLYWYRQALGQGPEFLTYFNYEAQQDKSGLPNDRFSAERPEGSISTLTIQRTEQRDSAMYRCASSQLGRAGADTQYFGPGTRLTVL.